This TCR beta chain was captured in a study of blood T cell repertoires in COVID-19. Looking at the study overall: From T cells, B-cell-depleted T cells, or PBMCs came the material, which was cDNA or gDNA.

This clone turned up a few times. Authors' analysis steps: It was from reference gene primer amplification that nucleated cell counts were estimated. Assay: immunoSEQ multiplex PCR; the TCRdb copy retains only in-frame clones and omits some. V and J calls plus clone size are reproduced from that table; the DNA served to infer D and trimming. The profile covers a few hundred thousand clones, with 86% appearing a single time and 3.5% to 4% taken by the ten largest. Enrolled through a virtual design, the participants were between about 18 and 100 years of age and came from about two dozen US areas. Cohort allocation depended upon clinical history that participants reported. Germline V gene sequence: CDR1 MNHNS, CDR2 SASEGT. The CDR3 runs 13 residues. Trimming removed 0 bases at V and 13 bases at J, with 13 bases between.

This receptor was obtained from a woman aged 40 to 55 with acute COVID-19. The chain employs TRBV6-1 and TRBJ2-1; possible D gene TRBD2, 6 bases. Sequencing used PBMCs or T cells enriched from blood (not recorded which). The CDR3: CASSEAERGLQFF. The CDR3 nucleotides read TGTGCCAGCAGTGAAGCGGAAAGGGGACTCCAGTTCTTC.